The 20 T cell receptor beta chains in this list originate from one sample, sequenced in a study of T-cell reconstitution after alpha-beta-depleted transplantation in children. Library preparation (for TCRbeta) was performed with unique molecular identifiers. TCRdb passed the PCR reads through MiXCR, listing each CDR3 protein once. The table records 610,000 or so distinct CDR3 sequences, roughly 30% of them present only once. The specimen was PBMCs, collected before TCRalphabeta/CD19-depleted stem cell transplant. These receptors were collected from a boy younger than two with Wiskott-Aldrich syndrome, due to receive a stem cell transplant.

The chain has TRBV5-6 and TRBJ2-3; D might be TRBD2 (6 bases). The V and J ends lost 1 base and 2 bases respectively, with 11 bases between them. Germline CDR1 and CDR2: SGHDT and YYEEEE. The CDR3 is 15 residues long. DNA of the CDR3: TGTGCCAGCAGCTTGTCAAGCGGGTACACAGATACGCAGTATTTT. This codes for CASSLSSGYTDTQYF.

The chain employs TRBV12-3 or TRBV12-4 and TRBJ1-4; D uncertain. This CDR3 spans 14 amino acids. Trimming cost V 1 base and J 0 bases, with 3 bases left between them. The DNA for the CDR3 is TGTGCCAGCAGTTTAGGTTCAACTAATGAAAAACTGTTTTTT. Its protein is CASSLGSTNEKLFF.

This clonotype was observed a handful of times. The rearrangement links TRBV4-1 to TRBJ2-7; TRBD2 matches 11 bases. Trimming cost V 4 bases and J 0 bases; bases outside gene matches: 2. There are 15 residues in the CDR3. Germline V gene sequence: CDR1 MGHRA, CDR2 YSYEKL. The CDR3 coding sequence is TGCGCCAGCAGCCCGGGACTAGCGGTCTCCTACGAGCAGTACTTC. It translates to CASSPGLAVSYEQYF.

This chain uses TRBV4-1 with TRBJ2-2; D is ambiguous. The ends were cut back, 1 base at V and 7 bases at J, with 10 bases in the middle. Germline loops: CDR1 MGHRA, CDR2 YSYEKL. The CDR3 runs to 14 residues. The CDR3: CASSQALVGGELFF. The CDR3 nucleotides are TGCGCCAGCAGCCAAGCCCTGGTAGGCGGGGAGCTGTTTTTT.

The sample holds a few counts of this clonotype. The chain combines TRBV7-2 with TRBJ2-4, with D unresolved. The CDR3 totals 13 residues. V dropped 4 bases and J dropped 7 bases, with 11 bases sitting between them. Germline CDR1 is SGHTA and CDR2 is FQGNSA. Here the CDR3 reads CASSSEVGNIQYF. CDR3 nucleotide sequence: TGTGCCAGCAGCTCCGAGGTTGGGAACATTCAGTACTTC. The full variable domain, rest sourced from reference TRBV7-2 and TRBJ2-4, is GAGVSQSPSNKVTEKGKDVELRCDPISGHTALYWYRQSLGQGLEFLIYFQGNSAPDKSGLPSDRFSAERTGGSVSTLTIQRTQQEDSAVYLCASSSEVGNIQYFGAGTRLSVL.

The sample holds a few counts of this clonotype. J is TRBJ1-4 and V is TRBV9; D is unclear. The V gene lost 2 bases and the J gene lost 8 bases, with 13 bases spanning the gap. The V gene's germline CDR1 is SGDLS and CDR2 YYNGEE. The CDR3 is made up of 14 amino acids. This chain's CDR3 is CASSVQPGSEKLFF. The DNA for the CDR3 is TGTGCCAGCAGCGTCCAACCTGGATCCGAAAAACTGTTTTTT.

The chain uses TRBV20-1 and TRBJ2-3; D unresolved. Trimming pared 0 bases from V and 1 base from J, leaving 17 bases between. The germline gives CDR1 DFQATT, CDR2 SNEGSKA (reference sequence). This CDR3 contains 17 residues. The CDR3 DNA reads as TGCAGTGCTAGAGATCCCATCAGCTGGCATCGCACAGATACGCAGTATTTT. This translates into CSARDPISWHRTDTQYF.

The J gene is TRBJ2-1, the V gene TRBV20-1; 7 bases line up with TRBD1. CDR3 length: 13 residues. The junction had 10 bases not matched to a gene; V was cut back by 6 bases and J by 8 bases. CDR1 is DFQATT and CDR2 is SNEGSKA in the germline V gene (reference sequence). In DNA form, the CDR3 reads TGCAGTGCCGACAGGGCCCCTAGGGATGAGCAGTTCTTC. Residues: CSADRAPRDEQFF.

The chain employs TRBV6-1 and TRBJ1-1; D perhaps matches TRBD1 (6 bases). The V gene's germline CDR1 is MNHNS and CDR2 SASEGT. The CDR3 is 14 residues long. The ends were cut back, 7 bases at V and 5 bases at J, with 17 bases in the middle. Here the CDR3 DNA reads TGTGCCAGCATCCTAAAACAGGGAGGGACTGAAGCTTTCTTT. This gives the protein CASILKQGGTEAFF.

This chain connects TRBV20-1 to TRBJ2-1, with no clear D. Trimming pared 3 bases from V and 2 bases from J, leaving 11 bases between. Per the germline V gene, CDR1 is DFQATT and CDR2 is SNEGSKA (reference sequence). The CDR3 covers 14 residues. This CDR3 is CSASRSDTYNEQFF. DNA for the CDR3: TGCAGTGCTAGCCGGAGCGATACCTACAATGAGCAGTTCTTC.

The CDR3 sequence: CASSFQSGSGQFF. CDR3 in DNA: TGCGCCAGCAGCTTTCAAAGCGGGAGTGGGCAGTTCTTC. This rearrangement joins TRBV5-1 to TRBJ2-1; 8 bases agree with TRBD2. Trimming at V came to 2 bases and at J to 12 bases, leaving 7 bases not matched to a gene. Germline V gene lookup returns CDR1 SGHRS and CDR2 YFSETQ. The CDR3 has 13 residues. The full variable domain, with the rest looked up from reference TRBV5-1 and TRBJ2-1, is KAGVTQTPRYLIKTRGQQVTLSCSPISGHRSVSWYQQTPGQGLQFLFEYFSETQRNKGNFPGRFSGRQFSNSRSEMNVSTLELGDSALYLCASSFQSGSGQFFGPGTRLTVL.

The chain uses TRBV2 and TRBJ1-2; 10 bases line up with TRBD1. The V segment lost 7 bases and the J segment 7 bases; nucleotides outside the gene matches: 12. The CDR3 runs 15 residues. CDR1 is SNHLY, CDR2 FYNNEI, per germline. The CDR3 DNA is TGTGCCAGCATCATACTGGGACAGGGGCTAGGTGGCTACACCTTC. Its protein product is CASIILGQGLGGYTF.

The V gene is TRBV30, the J gene TRBJ2-6, with D perhaps TRBD2 (5 bases). CDR3 length equals 15 residues. Germline loops: CDR1 GTSNPN, CDR2 SVGIG (reference sequence). V was pared by 2 bases and J by 4 bases, with 12 bases between. In DNA form, the CDR3 reads TGTGCCTGGAGTATAGGACTTTCAGGGGCCAACGTCCTGACTTTC. This codes for CAWSIGLSGANVLTF.

CDR3 region: CAISDVQRDYEQYF. In DNA, the CDR3 is TGTGCCATCAGTGACGTACAGAGAGACTACGAGCAGTACTTC. V and J are TRBV10-3 and TRBJ2-7, with D unresolved. Looked up from germline, CDR1 is ENHRY and CDR2 is SYGVKD. The CDR3 is made up of 14 amino acids. The V end was cut by 3 bases, the J end by 3 bases, with 12 bases between.

The DNA for the CDR3 is TGCAGCATTTCCTCGTACAATGAGCAGTTCTTC. Amino acid sequence: CSISSYNEQFF. The chain recombines TRBV29-1 with TRBJ2-1; D not certain. Looked up from germline, CDR1 is SQVTM and CDR2 is ANQGSEA. V lost 8 bases and J 4 bases, leaving 9 bases between the germline ends. The CDR3 has 11 residues.

The V and J genes are TRBV3-1 and TRBJ1-2, with D possibly being TRBD1 (5 bases). The CDR3 contains 14 residues. Trimming pared 0 bases from V and 7 bases from J, leaving 12 bases between. Germline CDR1 LGHDT, CDR2 YNNKEL (reference sequence). CDR3 sequence: CASSQDGEGLGYTF. The CDR3 DNA follows: TGTGCCAGCAGCCAAGATGGGGAGGGACTTGGCTACACCTTC.

This clonotype has only a few counts. This rearrangement joins TRBV25-1 to TRBJ2-1; perhaps TRBD1 as D (6 bases). With 6 bases removed from V and 7 bases from J, the gap between germline ends came to 13 bases. Looked up from germline, CDR1 is MGHDK and CDR2 is SYGVNS. The CDR3 length is 13 residues. In nucleotides, the CDR3 is TGTGCCAGCAGCCAGGGGCCCCCGAATGAGCAGTTCTTC. It encodes CASSQGPPNEQFF. The variable domain in full, completed from reference TRBV25-1 and TRBJ2-1, reads EADIYQTPRYLVIGTGKKITLECSQTMGHDKMYWYQQDPGMELHLIHYSYGVNSTEKGDLSSESTVSRIRTEHFPLTLESARPSHTSQYLCASSQGPPNEQFFGPGTRLTVL.

This clonotype showed up just a few times. J is TRBJ2-7 and V is TRBV5-1, with no clear D. CDR1 and CDR2 (germline): SGHRS, YFSETQ. The CDR3 runs to 13 residues. V lost 5 bases and J lost 7, with 16 bases in between. The chain's CDR3 is CASSTQDLGEQYF. CDR3 sequence (DNA): TGCGCCAGCAGTACCCAGGATTTGGGAGAGCAGTACTTC.

This clonotype came up a few times. The rearrangement uses TRBV29-1 and TRBJ2-7; unclear D gene. V lost 7 bases and J 6 bases, leaving 13 bases between the germline ends. Germline values: CDR1 SQVTM, CDR2 ANQGSEA. The CDR3 loop spans 11 amino acids. CDR3 DNA sequence: TGCAGCGCCCGAGACGTGGGCGAGCAGTACTTC. This gives the protein CSARDVGEQYF.

This chain uses TRBV5-1 with TRBJ1-1, with unresolved D. CDR3 length equals 15 residues. The V end lost 0 bases, the J end lost 1 base, and 10 bases lay between the germline ends. Germline CDR1 SGHRS, CDR2 YFSETQ. The CDR3 DNA follows: TGCGCCAGCAGCTTGGCAGGCCAGACGAACACTGAAGCTTTCTTT. Translating it yields CASSLAGQTNTEAFF.